Below, one T cell receptor (beta chain) is given with its context. The target antigen is unknown. The V and J ends lost 4 bases and 7 bases respectively, with 13 bases between them. This CDR3 has 14 amino acids. Germline V CDR1 and CDR2: KGHSH, LQKENI. This specimen comes from a study of cytomegalovirus exposure and HLA in healthy donors. On the study more broadly: The study's early data release held some 85 million unique TCRs from HLA-typed donors. Findings and caveats of the study: A later analysis reportedly identified an Asian-associated ancestry cluster as carrying fewer N-insertions than the approximately 620-donor mean. By HLA locus, TCR association rates varied in a later analysis, with DRB1 showing the most and HLA-C the fewest. Excluded were some V segments that proved indistinguishable, including TRBV6-2 and TRBV6-3.

60 Vbeta and 13 Jbeta primers were used in PCR. Clones were read by immunoSEQ multiplex PCR, and TCRdb kept only the in-frame ones, dropping some. In the table there are 150,000 to 200,000 clones, around 81% of which are singletons. The chain couples TRBV18 to TRBJ1-4; possibly TRBD1 for D (6 bases). The sample comprised PBMCs. The TCR sequence derives from a man aged 18 to 29 in good health and CMV-seronegative. The CDR3 DNA reads TGTGCCAGCTCACGCGGGGGCGAAAGTGAAAAACTGTTTTTT. Residues: CASSRGGESEKLFF. Together with reference TRBV18 and TRBJ1-4, the CDR3 gives the full variable domain: NAGVMQNPRHLVRRRGQEARLRCSPMKGHSHVYWYRQLPEEGLKFMVYLQKENIIDESGMPKERFSAEFPKEGPSILRIQQVVRGDSAAYFCASSRGGESEKLFFGSGTQLSVL.